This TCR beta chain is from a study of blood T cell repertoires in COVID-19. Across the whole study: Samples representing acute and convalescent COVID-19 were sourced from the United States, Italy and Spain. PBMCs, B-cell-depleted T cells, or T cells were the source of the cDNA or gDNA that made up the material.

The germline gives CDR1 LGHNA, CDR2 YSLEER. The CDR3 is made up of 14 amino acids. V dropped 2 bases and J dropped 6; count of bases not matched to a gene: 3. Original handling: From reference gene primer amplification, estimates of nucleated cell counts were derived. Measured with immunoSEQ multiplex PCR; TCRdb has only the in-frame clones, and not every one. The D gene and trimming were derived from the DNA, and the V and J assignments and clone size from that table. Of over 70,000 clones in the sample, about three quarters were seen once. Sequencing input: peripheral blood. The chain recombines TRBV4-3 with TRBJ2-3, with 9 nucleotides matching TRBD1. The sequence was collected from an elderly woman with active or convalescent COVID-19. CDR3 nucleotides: TGCGCCAGCAGCCAAAGGACAGGGGTCGATACGCAGTATTTT. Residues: CASSQRTGVDTQYF.